The source of this T cell receptor beta chain is a study of OX40 agonist ivuxolimab in advanced cancers. Concerning the study at large: Ivuxolimab was an agonistic, fully human IgG2 monoclonal antibody directed against OX40 (CD134), a costimulatory receptor. Prior anti-PD-1, anti-PD-L1 or anti-CTLA-4 therapy was permitted, and checkpoint inhibitors had been received by about 36% of dose-escalation patients. The dose-escalation cohort was about 83% male with a mean age of roughly 60 years, ranging from about 20 to 85. Of the approximately 50 dose-escalation patients, hepatocellular carcinoma was present in some 19, melanoma in some 15, renal cell carcinoma in 9 and head and neck cancer in 9. The purpose of peripheral TCRbeta sequencing was to test whether ivuxolimab changed TCR sequence diversity and led to clonal T-cell expansion. Intravenous ivuxolimab was administered to patients every 2 weeks at six dose levels: 0.01, 0.1, 0.3, 1.5, 3 and 10 mg/kg. The paper reports the monotherapy dose-escalation portion (N ≈ 50 patients) of the phase I ivuxolimab trial. Partial responses occurred in three dose-escalation patients, of whom one had hepatocellular carcinoma and two had cutaneous melanoma.

The trial excluded patients who had a history of autoimmune disease or who were on systemic immunosuppression. Peripheral blood for TCR sequencing was collected from all dose cohorts at baseline, on cycle 4 day 1, and on cycle 7 day 1. Samples were obtained from an open-label, multicenter, first-in-human phase I dose-escalation trial of ivuxolimab. Adults with locally advanced or metastatic melanoma, renal cell, hepatocellular, or head and neck squamous cell carcinoma were enrolled in the trial. Before TCR sequencing, CD4+ T cells and CD8+ T cells from peripheral blood were sorted into separate populations. For sequencing of the TCRbeta CDR3 region, genomic DNA was extracted from the sorted cells. The immunoSEQ Assay was used to sequence the TCRbeta CDR3 regions. The table comes from immuneACCESS by way of TCRdb, which keeps in-frame sequences with V and J called. Part of the clones is missing from these tables; in studies checked, under half for an unresolved V gene and the rest for unknown reasons. Present in this sample are some 98,000 clones, roughly 90% of which were seen just once. In total, the top ten clones hold roughly 0.33% of the sample.

On this clone: The clone's antigen remains unknown. Per-nucleotide qualities are absent, and no much larger clonotype sits a single base away.

Broader findings and caveats from the paper: After ivuxolimab, CD8+ T cells had more expanded clones than CD4+ T cells on average. At doses of 0.1 to 3.0 mg/kg, clonal expansion of both CD4+ and CD8+ T cells in blood was seen between baseline and week 6. Low levels of normalized T-cell clonal expansion were also seen in some nonresponding patients. In the 0.1-3.0 mg/kg groups, partial responders were among the patients with the lowest normalized peripheral clonal expansion, particularly in CD8+ T cells. Antigen specificity was not determined for the clonally expanded peripheral T cells.

Its CDR3 holds 16 amino acids, cysteine through phenylalanine. CDR3 DNA only is kept here, 48 bases in frame from base 1. The sequencing used CD4+ or CD8+ T cells sorted from blood, collected in a trial of the OX40 agonist ivuxolimab. This clonotype originated in an adult with an advanced solid tumor such as melanoma, head and neck, liver or kidney cancer. This sequence uses TRBV21-1 and TRBJ2-7; TRBD1, the D gene given by the table, was not confirmed from the DNA. TRBV21-1 is labeled a pseudogene. The CDR3 reads as follows: CASSKERTGHSYEQYF. The nucleotide sequence reads as follows: TGTGCCAGCAGCAAAGAGCGCACAGGGCACTCCTACGAGCAGTACTTC.